The rows below give T cell receptor beta chains drawn from one sample of a study of beta chain features in type 1 diabetes. TCRdb keeps only in-frame clones here, not all; method: immunoSEQ multiplex PCR. The data hold some 660,000 clones, with about an eighth observed a single time. What was sequenced was naive CD4+ T cells from blood. The source is a man aged 18 to 30 with type 1 diabetes. CDR3s include the opening cysteine and the closing phenylalanine or tryptophan. The D gene is left open where the match is weak. Size is omitted from some rows. Given values are once, few, many or a class for expanded clones.

cdr3_nt	cdr3_aa	j_call	v_call	d_call	clone_size
TGTGCCAGCACCGTAGGGTCTTCTAATGAAAAACTGTTTTTT	CASTVGSSNEKLFF	TRBJ1-4	TRBV5-4	NA	NA
TGTGCCAGCAGTGACTCGGGGAAGCGAGGGGGAAATGAGCAGTTCTTC	CASSDSGKRGGNEQFF	TRBJ2-1	TRBV6-4	NA	NA
TGTGCCAGCAGCCCGGGGCGGGACAGCGTCTATGGCTACACCTTC	CASSPGRDSVYGYTF	TRBJ1-2	TRBV9	TRBD1	NA
TGTGCCAGCAGCCATGGACAGGAGTATGGCTACACCTTC	CASSHGQEYGYTF	TRBJ1-2	TRBV28	TRBD1	NA
TGTGCCAGCAGTGAATGGACAGGGGGATATGGCTACACCTTC	CASSEWTGGYGYTF	TRBJ1-2	TRBV25-1	TRBD1	few
TGTGCCAGCAGTTTGGGGGATCAGCCCCAGCATTTT	CASSLGDQPQHF	TRBJ1-5	TRBV5-6	NA	NA
TGTGCCAGCAGCTTCCAGGGGAGGCCCCTCCACTTT	CASSFQGRPLHF	TRBJ1-6	TRBV7-2	NA	few
TGCAGTGCTTCGAACAGGGAGACCCAGTACTTC	CSASNRETQYF	TRBJ2-5	TRBV20-1	NA	few
TGTGCCAGCAGCTTAGCCTCCACCCAAGAGACCCAGTACTTC	CASSLASTQETQYF	TRBJ2-5	TRBV7-2	NA	few
TGTGCCAGCAGCCGGGTCCTAGCGGGGGACTACGAGCAGTACTTC	CASSRVLAGDYEQYF	TRBJ2-7	TRBV25-1	TRBD2	NA
TGTGCCACCAGCGTGGTCGGTAGTTTAGTTTACGAGCAGTACTTC	CATSVVGSLVYEQYF	TRBJ2-7	TRBV15	NA	NA
TGTGCCAGCAGCCAAGGTCGAAGCGGGGACAATGAGCAGTTCTTC	CASSQGRSGDNEQFF	TRBJ2-1	TRBV4-2	TRBD2	NA
TGTGCCAGCAGTTTTATGTTAGGACCCTACGAGCAGTACTTC	CASSFMLGPYEQYF	TRBJ2-7	TRBV27	NA	NA
TGTGCCATCACCTCCAGCTTACCGGTGCAGTACTTC	CAITSSLPVQYF	TRBJ2-7	TRBV10-3	NA	NA
TGCGCCAGCAGCGACGGGCCCAACAATGAGCAGTTCTTC	CASSDGPNNEQFF	TRBJ2-1	TRBV5-1	NA	NA
TGTGCCAGCAGTTCCACCGGGACATACTATGGCTACACCTTC	CASSSTGTYYGYTF	TRBJ1-2	TRBV28	NA	NA
TGTGCCTGGAGTGTACCCGGGGGCACCGGGGAGCTGTTTTTT	CAWSVPGGTGELFF	TRBJ2-2	TRBV30	NA	NA
TGTGCCAGCAGTTTATACCACAATCAGCCCCAGCATTTT	CASSLYHNQPQHF	TRBJ1-5	TRBV27	NA	NA
TGTGCCAGCAGTTACGGGGGACAGGGGACCTACGAGCAGTACTTC	CASSYGGQGTYEQYF	TRBJ2-7	TRBV9	TRBD1	NA
TGTGCCAGCAGTTACTTGGATACTAACTATGGCTACACCTTC	CASSYLDTNYGYTF	TRBJ1-2	TRBV6-5	NA	NA